The clone carrying this TCR beta chain was seen only once. Its antigen is not identified. The V and J ends lost 11 bases and 3 bases, in that order; junction bases with no gene match: 14. The germline CDR1 and CDR2 sequences are SEHNR and FQNEAQ (reference sequence). The CDR3 spans 17 residues. The PCR was carried out with 60 Vbeta primers and 13 Jbeta primers. Measured with immunoSEQ multiplex PCR; TCRdb has only the in-frame clones, and not every one. The sample records tens of thousands of clones, around 74% being singletons. The data were obtained in a study of cytomegalovirus exposure and HLA in healthy donors. Study-level background: Sequencing of about 179 million T cells in an earlier analysis found around 100 million unique TCR beta sequences. Findings of the study overall: No immune exposure information besides CMV serostatus was available.

The chain recombines TRBV7-9 with TRBJ2-6, with 9 bases matching TRBD2. Sample: PBMCs. This clonotype was sampled from a man under 40 in good health and CMV-seropositive. DNA of the CDR3: TGTGCCGCCAGCGTCGGCGGGGGGGCGGGTGGGGCCAACGTCCTGACTTTC. Translated: CAASVGGGAGGANVLTF.